The 20 T cell receptor beta chains below all came from one sample that was sequenced in a study of blood T cell repertoires in COVID-19. Sequencing used immunoSEQ multiplex PCR; TCRdb keeps in-frame clones, though not all of them. The sample carries a few hundred thousand clones, about nine tenths recorded once. Material for sequencing was PBMCs or T cells enriched from blood (not recorded which). The receptors originated from a woman under 40 who had been exposed to COVID-19.

The chain links TRBV28 to TRBJ1-3; D not certain. The CDR3 runs to 13 residues. With 5 bases removed from V and 7 bases from J, the gap between germline ends came to 12 bases. The germline CDR1 and CDR2 sequences are MDHEN and SYDVKM. Here the CDR3 DNA reads TGTGCCAGCAGTCAGATCTGGAGGAACACCATATATTTT. Its translation is CASSQIWRNTIYF. The full variable domain, with the rest looked up from reference TRBV28 and TRBJ1-3, is DVKVTQSSRYLVKRTGEKVFLECVQDMDHENMFWYRQDPGLGLRLIYFSYDVKMKEKGDIPEGYSVSREKKERFSLILESASTNQTSMYLCASSQIWRNTIYFGEGSWLTVV.

The chain has TRBV7-8 and TRBJ2-1; 8 nucleotides line up with TRBD2. After removal of 1 base from V and 4 bases from J, the junction contained 9 bases not matched to a gene. Germline CDR1 reads SGHVS; CDR2 reads FQNEAQ. This CDR3 is 17 amino acids long. The CDR3 nucleotides are TGTGCCAGCAGCTTAGGGGAGGGTACTAGCGGATACAATGAGCAGTTCTTC. Translated: CASSLGEGTSGYNEQFF.

The chain links TRBV29-1 to TRBJ1-1; TRBD1 matches at 11 bases. CDR1 is SQVTM, CDR2 ANQGSEA, per germline. J lost 5 bases, V lost 6 bases, and 5 bases had no gene match. This CDR3 has 13 amino acids. The CDR3: CSVHGQGATEAFF. CDR3 nucleotides: TGCAGCGTCCACGGACAGGGGGCAACTGAAGCTTTCTTT. The full variable domain, completed using reference TRBV29-1 and TRBJ1-1, is SAVISQKPSRDICQRGTSLTIQCQVDSQVTMMFWYRQQPGQSLTLIATANQGSEATYESGFVIDKFPISRPNLTFSTLTVSNMSPEDSSIYLCSVHGQGATEAFFGQGTRLTVV.

The V and J genes are TRBV11-2 and TRBJ1-3; 9 nucleotides match TRBD1. Germline V gene data show CDR1 as SGHAT and CDR2 as FQNNGV. The CDR3 extends over 16 amino acids. V was pared by 2 bases and J by 3 bases, with 5 bases of the junction left unmatched. CDR3 in amino acids: CASSLLGTGFGNTIYF. In DNA, the CDR3 is TGTGCCAGCAGCTTATTGGGGACAGGGTTTGGAAACACCATATATTTT.

The V call is TRBV19, the J call TRBJ1-4; TRBD1 is a possible D gene (6 bases). V was trimmed by 5 bases and J by 0 bases, leaving 7 bases between them. Germline loops: CDR1 LNHDA, CDR2 SQIVND (reference sequence). The CDR3 contains 14 residues. DNA for the CDR3: TGTGCCAGTAGTTGGACAGCAACTAATGAAAAACTGTTTTTT. Translation gives CASSWTATNEKLFF.

The chain recombines TRBV27 with TRBJ2-7; D perhaps matches TRBD2 (5 bases). The CDR3 has 15 residues. The germline V gene has CDR1 MNHEY and CDR2 SMNVEV (reference sequence). V lost 2 bases to trimming and J lost 4 bases, with 15 bases between them. The CDR3 sequence is CASSLAGQHGYEQYF. The CDR3 nucleotides read TGTGCCAGCAGTTTAGCGGGCCAGCACGGATACGAGCAGTACTTC.

The chain is built from TRBV6-2 or TRBV6-3 and TRBJ1-6, with a possible D match to TRBD1 (6 bases). This CDR3 has 18 residues. Trimming cost V 2 bases and J 0 bases, with 14 bases left between them. Per the germline V gene, CDR1 is MNHEY and CDR2 is SVGEGT. CDR3 in amino acids: CASSYGTTGSSYNSPLHF. Here the CDR3 DNA reads TGTGCCAGCAGTTACGGCACAACAGGGAGCTCCTATAATTCACCCCTCCACTTT.

This clone was recorded only once. The chain is built from TRBV7-9 and TRBJ1-1; D is unclear. The germline V gene encodes CDR1 SEHNR and CDR2 FQNEAQ (reference sequence). Trimming pared 5 bases from V and 3 bases from J, leaving 7 bases between. This CDR3 is built from 12 residues. CDR3 protein: CASSPQDTEAFF. The CDR3 region has the DNA TGTGCCAGCAGCCCCCAGGACACTGAAGCTTTCTTT.

This clone came up once. The rearrangement uses TRBV18 and TRBJ1-5; TRBD1 matches 7 bases. The CDR3 has 14 amino acids. V was clipped by 5 bases and J by 5 bases; unmatched bases: 6. The germline V gene has CDR1 KGHSH and CDR2 LQKENI. The CDR3 is CASSSGTDHQPQHF. Here the CDR3 DNA reads TGTGCCAGCTCATCCGGGACAGACCATCAGCCCCAGCATTTT.

The CDR3 bases are TGTGCCAGCAGCCCCGGGACAGCGAGCTCCTACGAGCAGTACTTC. Its protein is CASSPGTASSYEQYF. The V and J genes are TRBV28 and TRBJ2-7; TRBD1 matches at 7 bases. There are 15 residues in the CDR3. CDR1 and CDR2 (germline): MDHEN, SYDVKM. Trimming cost V 6 bases and J 0 bases; bases outside gene matches: 8.

The chain couples TRBV14 to TRBJ2-1; 7 bases agree with TRBD2. Germline V CDR1 and CDR2: SGHDN, FVKESK. Unmatched junction bases numbered 11, after V lost 2 bases and J lost 13 bases. The CDR3 totals 14 residues. Here the CDR3 DNA reads TGTGCCAGCAGCCAAAATATCCGGACTAGGCAACAGTTCTTC. Translating it yields CASSQNIRTRQQFF.

The gene calls are TRBV7-3 and TRBJ2-1, with TRBD1 identical over 8 bases. CDR1 and CDR2 (germline): SGHTA, FQGTGA. With V trimmed by 1 base and J by 8 bases, 13 bases remained unmatched. CDR3 length: 17 residues. The CDR3 nucleotides read TGTGCCAGCAGCTTAAGGGCGGCAGGGGGCTCCCCCGATGAGCAGTTCTTC. This codes for CASSLRAAGGSPDEQFF.

CDR3 sequence (DNA): TGTGCCAGCAGTTTAGCGGGGCTCGGCGGCTACACCTTC. This sequence encodes CASSLAGLGGYTF. The V call is TRBV28, the J call TRBJ1-2, with D possibly matching TRBD1 (5 bases). Germline-derived CDR1 and CDR2 are MDHEN and SYDVKM. The V gene lost 2 bases and the J gene lost 8 bases, with 12 bases spanning the gap. This CDR3 contains 13 residues.

This clone came up once. V is TRBV7-3 and J is TRBJ2-1; 13 bases fit TRBD2. V was clipped by 4 bases and J by 10 bases; unmatched bases: 4. This CDR3 is built from 14 residues. The germline V gene encodes CDR1 SGHTA and CDR2 FQGTGA. The CDR3 bases are TGTGCCAGCAGCTCACTAGCGGGAGGGCCCGAGCAGTTCTTC. Translation: CASSSLAGGPEQFF.

The chain carries TRBV15 and TRBJ2-5, with a weak D call TRBD2 (5 bases). The germline V gene has CDR1 LNHNV and CDR2 YYDKDF (reference sequence). V lost 2 bases, J lost 3 bases, and 13 bases lay in between. This CDR3 comprises 15 residues. The CDR3, as DNA: TGTGCCACCAGCAGAAACAGCGGACCCAAAGAGACCCAGTACTTC. Protein sequence: CATSRNSGPKETQYF.

V usage is TRBV6-5 and J usage is TRBJ2-1; possible D gene TRBD2, 5 bases. The V gene's germline CDR1 is MNHEY and CDR2 SVGAGI. The CDR3 is 15 residues long. The V gene lost 7 bases and the J gene lost 0 bases, with 13 bases spanning the gap. CDR3 protein: CASTASGSSYNEQFF. The CDR3 DNA reads TGTGCCAGCACGGCGAGCGGAAGCTCCTACAATGAGCAGTTCTTC.

The rearrangement joins TRBV7-6 to TRBJ2-2; 15 bases line up with TRBD2. The CDR3 totals 16 residues. Germline assignment: CDR1 SGHVS and CDR2 FNYEAQ. The V gene end was trimmed by 8 bases and the J gene end by 1 base; junction bases not matched to a gene: 2. CDR3 in amino acids: CASGGLAGGNTGELFF. For the CDR3, the DNA is TGTGCCAGCGGGGGACTAGCGGGAGGGAACACCGGGGAGCTGTTTTTT.

The chain recombines TRBV7-6 with TRBJ1-5, with a tentative D call TRBD1 (6 bases). The CDR3 runs 15 residues. Trimming took off 2 bases at V and 7 bases at J, with 15 bases between the two ends. Germline assignment: CDR1 SGHVS and CDR2 FNYEAQ. As DNA, the CDR3 is TGTGCCAGCAGCTTAAACAGGGAAAGAAGACAGCCCCAGCATTTT. Amino acid sequence: CASSLNRERRQPQHF.

The chain combines TRBV10-1 with TRBJ2-7; 9 bases fit TRBD2. Germline V gene data show CDR1 as WNHNN and CDR2 as SYGVQD (reference sequence). The V and J ends lost 3 bases and 5 bases, in that order; junction bases with no gene match: 8. This CDR3 comprises 15 residues. The CDR3 protein is CASSDNAGGIHEQYF. In DNA form, the CDR3 reads TGCGCCAGCAGTGACAACGCGGGGGGGATCCACGAGCAGTACTTC.

V is TRBV5-5 and J is TRBJ2-7; 7 nucleotides line up with TRBD1. V gave up 4 bases and J gave up 3 bases; unmatched junction bases: 4. Germline CDR1 SGHKS, CDR2 YYEKEE (reference sequence). This CDR3 contains 13 residues. For the CDR3, the DNA is TGTGCCAGCAGCCCGGACAGGTTCTACGAGCAGTACTTC. The encoded protein is CASSPDRFYEQYF.